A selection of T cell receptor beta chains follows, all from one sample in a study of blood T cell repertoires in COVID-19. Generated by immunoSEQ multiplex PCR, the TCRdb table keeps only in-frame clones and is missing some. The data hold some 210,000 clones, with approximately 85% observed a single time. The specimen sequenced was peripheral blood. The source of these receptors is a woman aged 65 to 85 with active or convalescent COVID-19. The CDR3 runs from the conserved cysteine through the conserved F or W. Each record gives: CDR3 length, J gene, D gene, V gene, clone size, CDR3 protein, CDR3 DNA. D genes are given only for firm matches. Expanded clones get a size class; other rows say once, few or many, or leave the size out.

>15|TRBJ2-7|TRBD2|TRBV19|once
CASSSLGGKIYEQYF
TGTGCCAGTAGTAGTCTGGGAGGGAAGATCTACGAGCAGTACTTC
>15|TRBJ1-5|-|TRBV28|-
CASRYRAFSNQPQHF
TGTGCCAGCAGGTACAGGGCCTTTAGCAATCAGCCCCAGCATTTT
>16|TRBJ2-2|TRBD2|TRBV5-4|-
CASSFGLAGNTGELFF
TGTGCCAGCAGCTTTGGACTAGCGGGGAACACCGGGGAGCTGTTTTTT
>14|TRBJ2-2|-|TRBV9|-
CASSGVGHTGELFF
TGTGCCAGCAGCGGGGTGGGGCACACCGGGGAGCTGTTTTTT
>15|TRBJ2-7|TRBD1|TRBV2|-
CASSYGQGGTYEQYF
TGTGCCAGCAGTTATGGACAGGGGGGAACCTACGAGCAGTACTTC
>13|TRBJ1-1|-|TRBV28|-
CASSPFAGRTAFF
TGTGCCAGCAGTCCGTTTGCGGGGCGCACAGCTTTCTTT
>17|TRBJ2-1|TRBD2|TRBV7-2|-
CASSLALLAGTTNEQFF
TGTGCCAGCAGCTTAGCATTGCTAGCGGGAACAACTAATGAGCAGTTCTTC
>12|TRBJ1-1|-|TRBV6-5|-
CASSRLDSEAFF
TGTGCCAGCAGCCGACTCGACAGTGAAGCTTTCTTT
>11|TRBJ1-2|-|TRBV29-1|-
CSAGLKSGYTF
TGCAGCGCCGGACTAAAATCTGGCTACACCTTC
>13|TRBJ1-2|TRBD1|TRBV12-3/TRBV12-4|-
CASRLQGADGYTF
TGTGCCAGCAGGCTACAGGGGGCGGATGGCTACACCTTC
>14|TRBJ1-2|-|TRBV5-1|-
CASSLLSGAYGYTF
TGCGCCAGCAGCTTGCTATCAGGGGCCTATGGCTACACCTTC
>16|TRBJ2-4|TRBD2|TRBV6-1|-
CASSDWGLAGGHIQYF
TGTGCCAGCAGTGATTGGGGCCTAGCGGGAGGGCACATTCAGTACTTC
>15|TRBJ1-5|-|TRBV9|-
CASSVDGFSNQPQHF
TGTGCCAGCAGCGTAGACGGTTTTAGCAATCAGCCCCAGCATTTT
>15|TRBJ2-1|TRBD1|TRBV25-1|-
CASSEYDRGIGEQFF
TGTGCCAGCAGTGAATATGACAGGGGGATAGGTGAGCAGTTCTTC
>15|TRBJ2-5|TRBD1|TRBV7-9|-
CASSHGPRGQETQYF
TGTGCCAGCAGCCATGGCCCCAGGGGGCAAGAGACCCAGTACTTC
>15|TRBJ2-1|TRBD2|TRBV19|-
CASRLAGGSYNEQFF
TGTGCCAGTAGACTAGCGGGGGGCTCCTACAATGAGCAGTTCTTC
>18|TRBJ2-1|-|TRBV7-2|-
CASSSPQGTIYRYNEQFF
TGTGCCAGCAGCTCGCCCCAGGGGACGATTTATCGCTACAATGAGCAGTTCTTC
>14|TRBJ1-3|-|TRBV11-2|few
CASRLGGSGNTIYF
TGTGCCAGCAGGCTCGGGGGCTCTGGAAACACCATATATTTT
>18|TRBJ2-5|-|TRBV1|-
CTSSQEKTSGSSQETQYF
TGCACCAGCAGCCAAGAGAAGACTAGCGGGAGTTCCCAAGAGACCCAGTACTTC
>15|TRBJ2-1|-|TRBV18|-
CASSRTAGLYNEQFF
TGTGCCAGCTCACGGACAGCCGGCCTCTACAATGAGCAGTTCTTC
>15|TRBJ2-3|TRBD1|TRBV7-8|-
CASRSGTGGADTQYF
TGTGCCAGCCGTTCCGGGACAGGGGGGGCAGATACGCAGTATTTT
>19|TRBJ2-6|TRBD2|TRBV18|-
CASSVSGGAPYGGANVLTF
TGTGCCAGCTCAGTCAGCGGGGGAGCCCCATATGGTGGGGCCAACGTCCTGACTTTC
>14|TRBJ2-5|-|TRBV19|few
CASSIGGGAETQYF
TGTGCCAGTAGTATAGGGGGGGGCGCAGAGACCCAGTACTTC
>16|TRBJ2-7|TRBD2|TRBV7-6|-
CASSLRAGGPAYEQYF
TGTGCCAGCAGCTTAAGAGCGGGAGGGCCGGCATACGAGCAGTACTTC
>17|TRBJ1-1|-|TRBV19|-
CASTPELGAETNTEAFF
TGTGCCAGTACCCCCGAATTAGGGGCCGAGACGAACACTGAAGCTTTCTTT
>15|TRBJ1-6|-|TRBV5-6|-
CASSEDRRYNSPLHF
TGTGCCAGCAGTGAAGATCGGCGGTATAATTCACCCCTCCACTTT
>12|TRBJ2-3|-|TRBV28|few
CASSPPSLSQYF
TGTGCCAGCAGTCCCCCTTCCCTCTCGCAGTATTTT
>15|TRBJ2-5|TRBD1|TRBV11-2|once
CASSLGDRGRETQYF
TGTGCCAGCAGCTTAGGGGACAGGGGTCGGGAGACCCAGTACTTC
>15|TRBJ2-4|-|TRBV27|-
CASKGFGGAKNIQYF
TGTGCCAGCAAAGGGTTTGGGGGGGCCAAAAACATTCAGTACTTC
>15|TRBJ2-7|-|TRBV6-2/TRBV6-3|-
CASSEAGLQSYEQYF
TGTGCCAGCAGTGAGGCGGGACTTCAATCCTACGAGCAGTACTTC
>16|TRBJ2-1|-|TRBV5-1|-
CASSLVSPNLYNEQFF
TGCGCCAGCAGCTTGGTTAGCCCCAACCTCTACAATGAGCAGTTCTTC
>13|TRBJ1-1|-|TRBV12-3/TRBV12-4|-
CASSPLRGTEAFF
TGTGCCAGCAGTCCTCTCAGGGGCACTGAAGCTTTCTTT
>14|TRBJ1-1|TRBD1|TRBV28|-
CASRSGGANTEAFF
TGTGCCTCCCGATCAGGGGGCGCGAACACTGAAGCTTTCTTT
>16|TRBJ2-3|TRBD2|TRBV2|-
CASSRTSGRPTDTQYF
TGTGCCAGCAGTCGGACTAGCGGGAGACCCACAGATACGCAGTATTTT
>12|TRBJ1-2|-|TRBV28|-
CASTSGDYGYTF
TGTGCCAGCACGAGCGGGGACTATGGCTACACCTTC
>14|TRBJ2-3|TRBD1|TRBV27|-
CASSLRTGADTQYF
TGTGCCAGCAGTTTAAGGACAGGGGCGGATACGCAGTATTTT
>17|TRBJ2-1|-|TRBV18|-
CASSPLAGILSYNEQFF
TGTGCCAGCTCACCGCTGGCAGGAATCCTCTCCTACAATGAGCAGTTCTTC
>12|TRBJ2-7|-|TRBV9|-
CASSARTATTNF
TGTGCCAGCAGCGCCCGGACAGCCACCACCAACTTC
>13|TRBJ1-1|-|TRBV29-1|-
CSVKGHEGTEAFF
TGCAGCGTAAAGGGACATGAGGGGACTGAAGCTTTCTTT
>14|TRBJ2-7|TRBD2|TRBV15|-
CATSGGLADHEQYF
TGTGCCACCAGCGGGGGACTAGCAGACCACGAGCAGTACTTC
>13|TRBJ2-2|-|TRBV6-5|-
CASSLPGAGELFF
TGTGCCAGCAGCTTACCGGGGGCCGGGGAGCTGTTTTTT
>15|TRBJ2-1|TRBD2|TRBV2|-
CASTGGGGLNNEQFF
TGTGCCAGCACTGGGGGGGGAGGGTTGAACAATGAGCAGTTCTTC
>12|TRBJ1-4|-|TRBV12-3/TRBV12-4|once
CASRGAGEKLFF
TGTGCCAGCAGGGGGGCAGGGGAAAAACTGTTTTTT
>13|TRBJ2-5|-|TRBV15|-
CATSRSSSSAQYF
TGTGCCACCAGCAGATCCTCCTCTAGCGCCCAGTACTTC
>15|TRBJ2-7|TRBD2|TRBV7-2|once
CASSLGLAGTYEQYF
TGTGCCAGCAGCCTGGGACTAGCGGGAACCTACGAGCAGTACTTC
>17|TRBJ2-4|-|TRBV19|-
CASSIKLSLRAKNIQYF
TGTGCCAGTAGTATTAAACTGAGCCTCCGGGCCAAAAACATTCAGTACTTC
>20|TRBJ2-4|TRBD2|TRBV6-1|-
CASSERALAGGILAKNIQYF
TGTGCCAGCAGTGAAAGAGCCCTAGCGGGAGGGATTCTAGCCAAAAACATTCAGTACTTC